This T cell receptor beta chain was identified during a study of tumor and adjacent non-tumor tissue in lung cancer (dated by TCRdb to the late 2010s). Turning to the overall study: The cohort included under 15 adenocarcinoma, a couple of squamous cell carcinoma and 1 small cell lung cancer patients. Ages among the roughly 15 patients ranged from about 31 to 80 years, there were around 10 men and 5 women, and disease was at TNM stage I to III. In total, sequencing yielded 95 million to 150 million productive TCRbeta reads, which works out to an average of about 4 million reads per sample. Bulk TCRbeta repertoires were compared between lung tumor tissue and matched distant non-tumor lung tissue obtained from 15 lung cancer patients. A few dozen paired specimens, one tumor and one normal lung sample per patient, were profiled by TCRbeta CDR3 sequencing. Study-wide findings and limitations: TCR diversity was significantly higher in younger patients, and greater tumor TCR diversity was associated with shorter overall survival and shorter disease-free survival. Tumor tissue showed significantly greater TCR diversity (inverse Simpson) than normal lung tissue (roughly 430 vs 170, P = 0.0075, Mann-Whitney U test). In normal lung, the top 100 clones accounted for a significantly larger cumulative share of the repertoire than in tumor tissue. Peripheral blood was not sequenced, so blood TCRbeta repertoires were not examined in the lung cancer patients of the study. Only roughly 16 patients were included in the cohort, and the need for larger samples and more detailed clinical data was noted by the authors. The methods do not name the sequencing platform or mention unique molecular identifiers.

The library was obtained by multiplex PCR. Sequencing relied on an Illumina HiSeq 2500. Following protocols modified from ARM-PCR, the researchers constructed TCRbeta libraries through three rounds of nested PCR with primers (Table S4). PCR products of 200-500 bp were gel-excised and purified with the QIAquick gel extraction kit before sequencing. The study's own analysis went as follows. Reads were cleaned using Trimmomatic, were merged into complete CDR3 sequences using FLASH, and were assigned to V(D)J germline segments using MiTCR. VDJtools was used to compute clonal diversity as the inverse Simpson's index. In-frame sequences without a premature stop codon were defined as productive reads. The public reads were reanalyzed by TCRdb: fastp trimming at Q25, MiXCR alignment, in-frame beta chains only. Rows with a matching CDR3 protein are joined into one entry that keeps the most common DNA and genes. These V and J calls derive from TCRdb rather than the authors' analysis. The sample table contains over 100,000 distinct CDR3 sequences; only one count was recorded for roughly 75% of them. The ten largest clones take up approximately 35% of the sample.

As for this clonotype: The target of this receptor is not known. One end of the junction fails to match germline, which may point to a read error.

The CDR3 holds 13 amino acids from the cysteine to the phenylalanine. The kept DNA is CDR3 alone, 39 bases in frame from the first base. The germline V gene (reference sequence) specifies DFQATT as CDR1 and SNEGSKA as CDR2. RNA was extracted from bulk unsorted tissue and checked for quality with a NanoDrop ND-1000 and an Agilent 2100. All donors had newly diagnosed lung cancer, had not received prior chemotherapy, and were admitted for thoracic surgery in China between August and November 2014. Patients with previous radiotherapy or chemotherapy, or with another concurrent cancer, were excluded from the study. Surgical tissue pieces of about 1-2.2 cm3 were preserved in RNAlater solution and stored at -80 °C until use.

Sequencing was performed on lung tumor tissue. The TCR originated in a woman aged 60-75 years with non-small cell lung cancer. Here the chain combines TRBV20-1 and TRBJ1-5, with no reliable assignment of the D segment. The DNA sequence is TGCAATGCTCGGCCCGATGACGGTCAGCCCCAACATTTT. Protein translation: CNARPDDGQPQHF.